The text below deals with one T cell receptor beta chain. These data come from a study of shared clonotypes between healthy human individuals. Study background: Plates per donor: three CD4 naive, three CD4 memory, two CD8 naive, one CD8 memory.

The split of CD4+ cells yielded CD45RA+ naive and CD45RA-negative memory subsets. TCRdb keeps only in-frame clones here, not all; method: immunoSEQ multiplex PCR. The table includes roughly 2,300,000 clones, around 93% detected once. This CDR3 region has 14 residues. Germline CDR1 MDHEN, CDR2 SYDVKM. Between the trimmed V and J ends, which lost 7 bases and 3 bases, there was a span of 13 bases. The V call is TRBV28, the J call TRBJ1-3, with D possibly being TRBD1 (6 bases). This receptor was taken from a man younger than 30 in good health. Some clones in this sample may be carry-over from other donors' samples. The sequenced material came from naive CD4+ T cells from PBMCs. Sample subset: CD45RA+ positively selected. The CDR3 reads CASTPGGLGNTIYF. CDR3 nucleotide sequence: TGTGCCAGCACCCCCGGGGGGCTTGGAAACACCATATATTTT.